This T cell receptor beta chain is drawn from a study of monozygotic twins with inflammatory bowel disease. Points from the study as a whole: TCRbeta inverse Simpson diversity was decreased in IBD patients versus healthy co-twins.

TCRdb reprocessed the 5' RACE reads; each CDR3 protein has one entry and no DNA is given. The listing records about 380,000 distinct CDR3 sequences. In regard to this clonotype: No antigen is known for it.

CDR1 and CDR2 from the germline V gene are SQVTM and ANQGSEA. The CDR3 length is 14 residues. The sequence derives from a human donor with ulcerative colitis or Crohn's disease, or a healthy co-twin of an affected twin (not recorded which). Sequenced input: blood. The rearrangement joins TRBV29-1 to TRBJ2-7; lacking DNA, the TRBD1 call made by TCRdb goes unchecked. The CDR3 region is CSVDEGGGRYEQYF.